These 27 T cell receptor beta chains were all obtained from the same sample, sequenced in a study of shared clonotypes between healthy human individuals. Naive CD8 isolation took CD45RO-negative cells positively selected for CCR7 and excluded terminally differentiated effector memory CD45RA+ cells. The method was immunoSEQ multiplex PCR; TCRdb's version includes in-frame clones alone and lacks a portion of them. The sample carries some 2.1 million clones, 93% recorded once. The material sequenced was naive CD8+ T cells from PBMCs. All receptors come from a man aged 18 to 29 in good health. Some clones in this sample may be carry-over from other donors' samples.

In nucleotides, the CDR3 is TGTGCCAGCAGTTTCCGGACTGGAACACAAGAGACCCAGTACTTC. It is translated as CASSFRTGTQETQYF. V and J are TRBV11-2 and TRBJ2-5, with TRBD2 as a possible D gene (5 bases). V was cut by 6 bases and J by 2 bases, with 16 bases left in between. The germline V gene has CDR1 SGHAT and CDR2 FQNNGV. CDR3 length equals 15 residues.

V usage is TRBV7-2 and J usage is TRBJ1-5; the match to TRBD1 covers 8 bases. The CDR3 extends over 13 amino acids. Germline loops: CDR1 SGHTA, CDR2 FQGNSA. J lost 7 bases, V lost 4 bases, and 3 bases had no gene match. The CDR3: CASSSDRAQPQHF. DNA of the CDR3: TGTGCCAGCAGCTCGGACAGGGCGCAGCCCCAGCATTTT.

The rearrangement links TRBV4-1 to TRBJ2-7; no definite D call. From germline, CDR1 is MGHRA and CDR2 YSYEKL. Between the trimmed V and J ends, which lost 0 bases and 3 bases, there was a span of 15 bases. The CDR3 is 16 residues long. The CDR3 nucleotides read TGCGCCAGCAGCCAAGATTCTGGGCTGGGCGACTACGAGCAGTACTTC. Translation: CASSQDSGLGDYEQYF.

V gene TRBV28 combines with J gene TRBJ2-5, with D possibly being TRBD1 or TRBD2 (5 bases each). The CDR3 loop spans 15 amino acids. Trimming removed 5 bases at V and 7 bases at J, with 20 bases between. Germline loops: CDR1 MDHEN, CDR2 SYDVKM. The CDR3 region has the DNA TGTGCCAGCAGTACCGGGACGCCGGGGAGAGGGACCCAGTACTTC. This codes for CASSTGTPGRGTQYF.

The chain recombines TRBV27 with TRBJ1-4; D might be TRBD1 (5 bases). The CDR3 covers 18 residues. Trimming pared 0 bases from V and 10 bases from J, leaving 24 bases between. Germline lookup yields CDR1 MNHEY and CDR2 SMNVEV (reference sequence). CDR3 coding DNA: TGTGCCAGCAGTTTATCACCTCCCTACTTGACAGATTCCGGAAAACTGTTTTTT. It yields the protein CASSLSPPYLTDSGKLFF.

In nucleotides, the CDR3 is TGCGCCAGCAGCTTGGTAGGGGTCCCCTACGAGCAGTACTTC. Its protein is CASSLVGVPYEQYF. J is TRBJ2-7 and V is TRBV5-1; maybe TRBD1 (5 bases). CDR1 is SGHRS, CDR2 YFSETQ, per germline. The CDR3 is 14 amino acids. The V and J ends lost 0 bases and 2 bases respectively, with 9 bases between them.

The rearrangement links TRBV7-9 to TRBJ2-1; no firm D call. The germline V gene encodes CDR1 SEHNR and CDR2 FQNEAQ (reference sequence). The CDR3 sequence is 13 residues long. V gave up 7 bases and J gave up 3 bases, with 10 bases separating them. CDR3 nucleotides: TGTGCCAGCACCTTTGGGTACTACAATGAGCAGTTCTTC. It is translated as CASTFGYYNEQFF.

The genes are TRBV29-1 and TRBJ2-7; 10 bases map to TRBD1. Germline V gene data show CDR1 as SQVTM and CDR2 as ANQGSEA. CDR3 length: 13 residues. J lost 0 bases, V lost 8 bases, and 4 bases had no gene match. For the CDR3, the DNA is TGCAGCTCGTGGGACAGGGGCTCCTACGAGCAGTACTTC. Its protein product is CSSWDRGSYEQYF.

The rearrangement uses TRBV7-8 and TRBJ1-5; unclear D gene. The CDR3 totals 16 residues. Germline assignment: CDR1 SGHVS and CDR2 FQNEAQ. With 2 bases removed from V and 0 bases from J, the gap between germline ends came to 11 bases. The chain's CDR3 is CASSLKGRPSNQPQHF. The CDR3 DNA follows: TGTGCCAGCAGCTTAAAGGGCAGGCCTAGCAATCAGCCCCAGCATTTT.

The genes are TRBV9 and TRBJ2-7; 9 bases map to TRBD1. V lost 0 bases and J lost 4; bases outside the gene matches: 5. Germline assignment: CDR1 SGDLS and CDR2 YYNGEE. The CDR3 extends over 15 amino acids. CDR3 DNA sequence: TGTGCCAGCAGCGTAGGGGACAGGGCAAATTACGAGCAGTACTTC. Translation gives CASSVGDRANYEQYF. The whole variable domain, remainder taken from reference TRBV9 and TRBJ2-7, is DSGVTQTPKHLITATGQRVTLRCSPRSGDLSVYWYQQSLDQGLQFLIQYYNGEERAKGNILERFSAQQFPDLHSELNLSSLELGDSALYFCASSVGDRANYEQYFGPGTRLTVT.

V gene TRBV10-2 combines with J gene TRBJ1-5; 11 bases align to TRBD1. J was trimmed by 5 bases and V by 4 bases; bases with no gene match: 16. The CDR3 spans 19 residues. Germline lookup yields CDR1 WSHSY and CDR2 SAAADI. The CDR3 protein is CASSVTGTGGSGSDQPQHF. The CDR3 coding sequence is TGCGCCAGCAGTGTGACCGGGACAGGGGGATCGGGGTCCGATCAGCCCCAGCATTTT.

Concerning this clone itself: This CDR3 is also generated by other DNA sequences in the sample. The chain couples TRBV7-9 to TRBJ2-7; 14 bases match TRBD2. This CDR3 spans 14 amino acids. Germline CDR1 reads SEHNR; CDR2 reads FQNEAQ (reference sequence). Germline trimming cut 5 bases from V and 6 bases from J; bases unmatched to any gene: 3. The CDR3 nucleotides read TGTGCCAGCAGCCTCGGACTAGCGGGAGGCGAGCAGTACTTC. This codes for CASSLGLAGGEQYF.

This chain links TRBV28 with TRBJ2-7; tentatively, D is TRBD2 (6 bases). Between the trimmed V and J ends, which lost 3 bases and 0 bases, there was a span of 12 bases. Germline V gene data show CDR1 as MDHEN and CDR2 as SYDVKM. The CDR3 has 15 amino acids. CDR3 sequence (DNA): TGTGCCAGCAGTTTGAGGCTAGCGATCTCCTACGAGCAGTACTTC. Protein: CASSLRLAISYEQYF.

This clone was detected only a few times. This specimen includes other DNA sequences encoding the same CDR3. Here the CDR3 reads CATLTGGDGYTF. CDR3 DNA: TGTGCCACCTTAACAGGGGGCGATGGCTACACCTTC. The V and J genes are TRBV27 and TRBJ1-2; TRBD1 matches 9 bases. Trimming removed 10 bases from V and 6 bases from J; junction bases left unmatched: 6. This CDR3 has 12 residues. Germline V gives CDR1 MNHEY, CDR2 SMNVEV (reference sequence).

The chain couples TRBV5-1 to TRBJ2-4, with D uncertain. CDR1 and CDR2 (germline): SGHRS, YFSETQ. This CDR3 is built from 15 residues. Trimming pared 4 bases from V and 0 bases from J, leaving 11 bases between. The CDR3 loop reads CASSREPVAKNIQYF. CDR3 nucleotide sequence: TGCGCCAGCAGCCGAGAGCCCGTAGCCAAAAACATTCAGTACTTC.

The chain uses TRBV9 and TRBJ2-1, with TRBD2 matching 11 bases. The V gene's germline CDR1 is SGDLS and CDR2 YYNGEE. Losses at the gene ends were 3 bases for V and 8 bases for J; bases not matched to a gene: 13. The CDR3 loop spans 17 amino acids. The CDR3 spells CASSAPIAGGPVDEQFF. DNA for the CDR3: TGTGCCAGCAGCGCCCCGATAGCGGGAGGGCCCGTCGATGAGCAGTTCTTC.

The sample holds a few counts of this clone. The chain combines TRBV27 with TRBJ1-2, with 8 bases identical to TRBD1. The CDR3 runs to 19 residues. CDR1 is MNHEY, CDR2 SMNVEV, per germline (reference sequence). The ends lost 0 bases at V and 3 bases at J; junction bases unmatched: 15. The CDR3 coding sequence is TGTGCCAGCAGTTTATCCCCCGCAGGGGGCCGATCGATCGACTATGGCTACACCTTC. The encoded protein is CASSLSPAGGRSIDYGYTF.

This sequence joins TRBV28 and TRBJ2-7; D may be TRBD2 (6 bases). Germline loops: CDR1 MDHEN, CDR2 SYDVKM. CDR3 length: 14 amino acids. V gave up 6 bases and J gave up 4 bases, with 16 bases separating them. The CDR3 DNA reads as TGTGCCAGCAGGGGGCGGGACTCATCATACGAGCAGTACTTC. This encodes CASRGRDSSYEQYF.

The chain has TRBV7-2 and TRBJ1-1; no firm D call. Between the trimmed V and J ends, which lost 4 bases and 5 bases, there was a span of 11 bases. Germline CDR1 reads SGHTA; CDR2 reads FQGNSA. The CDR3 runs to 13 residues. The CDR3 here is CASSSPPSTEAFF. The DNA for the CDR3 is TGTGCCAGCAGCTCCCCTCCGTCTACTGAAGCTTTCTTT.

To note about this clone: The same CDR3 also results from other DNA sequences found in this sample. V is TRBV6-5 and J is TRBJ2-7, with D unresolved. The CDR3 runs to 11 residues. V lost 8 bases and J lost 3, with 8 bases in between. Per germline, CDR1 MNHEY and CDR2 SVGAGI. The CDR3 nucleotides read TGTGCCAGCTCTCTCGGCTACGAGCAGTACTTC. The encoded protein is CASSLGYEQYF.

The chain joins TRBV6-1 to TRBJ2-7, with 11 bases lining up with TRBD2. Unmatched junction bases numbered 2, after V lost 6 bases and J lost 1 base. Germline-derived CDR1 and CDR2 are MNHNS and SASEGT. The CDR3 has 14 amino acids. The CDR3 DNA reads TGTGCCAGCAGCTTAGCGGGAGGGTCCTACGAGCAGTACTTC. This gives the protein CASSLAGGSYEQYF.

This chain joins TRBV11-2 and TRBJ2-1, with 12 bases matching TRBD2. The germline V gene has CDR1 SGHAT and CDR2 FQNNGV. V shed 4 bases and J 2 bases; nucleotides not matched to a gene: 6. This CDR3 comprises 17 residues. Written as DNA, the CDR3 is TGTGCCAGCAGCTCGACTAGCGGGAGACCTACCTACAATGAGCAGTTCTTC. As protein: CASSSTSGRPTYNEQFF.

The CDR3 DNA reads TGTGCCAGCAGCTTGGTAGGGACGGGATTGTATGGCTACACCTTC. This codes for CASSLVGTGLYGYTF. This chain links TRBV5-6 with TRBJ1-2, with a possible D match to TRBD1 (5 bases). The germline V and J ends were trimmed by 0 bases and 5 bases, with 14 bases remaining between them. The CDR3 is 15 residues long. Looked up from germline, CDR1 is SGHDT and CDR2 is YYEEEE.

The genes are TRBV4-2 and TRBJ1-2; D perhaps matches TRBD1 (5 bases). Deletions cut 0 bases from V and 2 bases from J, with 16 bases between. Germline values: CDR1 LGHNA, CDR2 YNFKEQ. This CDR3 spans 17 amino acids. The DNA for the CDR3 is TGTGCCAGCAGCCAAGAAGGGGAAGGGCTCATCAACTATGGCTACACCTTC. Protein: CASSQEGEGLINYGYTF.

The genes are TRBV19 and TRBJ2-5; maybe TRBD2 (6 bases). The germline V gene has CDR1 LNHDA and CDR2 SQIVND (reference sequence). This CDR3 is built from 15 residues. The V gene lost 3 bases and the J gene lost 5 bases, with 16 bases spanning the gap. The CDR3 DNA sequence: TGTGCCAGTAGTATGGGGACTTCCATAGTCGAGACCCAGTACTTC. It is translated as CASSMGTSIVETQYF.

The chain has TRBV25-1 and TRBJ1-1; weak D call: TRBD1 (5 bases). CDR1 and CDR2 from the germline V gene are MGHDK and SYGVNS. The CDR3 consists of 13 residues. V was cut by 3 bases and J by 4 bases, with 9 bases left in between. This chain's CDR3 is CASSEGLTTEAFF. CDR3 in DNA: TGTGCCAGCAGTGAGGGGCTGACCACTGAAGCTTTCTTT. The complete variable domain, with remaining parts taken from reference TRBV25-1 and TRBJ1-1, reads EADIYQTPRYLVIGTGKKITLECSQTMGHDKMYWYQQDPGMELHLIHYSYGVNSTEKGDLSSESTVSRIRTEHFPLTLESARPSHTSQYLCASSEGLTTEAFFGQGTRLTVV.

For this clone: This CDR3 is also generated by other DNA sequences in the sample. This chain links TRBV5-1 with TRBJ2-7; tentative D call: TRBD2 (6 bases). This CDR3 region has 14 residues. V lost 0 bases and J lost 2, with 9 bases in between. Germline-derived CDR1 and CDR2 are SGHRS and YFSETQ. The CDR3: CASSLAGGTYEQYF. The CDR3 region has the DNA TGCGCCAGCAGCTTGGCCGGGGGAACCTACGAGCAGTACTTC.